One and the same sample provided the 19 T cell receptor beta chains below, sequenced in a study of blood T cell repertoires in COVID-19. Sequenced by immunoSEQ multiplex PCR; TCRdb stores in-frame clones only, minus some. Of about 160,000 clones in the sample, roughly 84% were seen once. The sample was peripheral blood. These TCRs come from a woman of 80 years or more with active or convalescent COVID-19.

As concerns this clone: Distinct nucleotide sequences in the sample also encode this CDR3. This sequence joins TRBV5-1 and TRBJ2-1, with D hard to call. The ends were cut back, 0 bases at V and 7 bases at J, with 5 bases in the middle. Germline loops: CDR1 SGHRS, CDR2 YFSETQ. This CDR3 region has 12 residues. CDR3 nucleotides: TGCGCCAGCAGCTTGGTACAGAATGAGCAGTTCTTC. The encoded protein is CASSLVQNEQFF.

CDR3: CASSPWGSGGPYEQYF. The CDR3 coding sequence is TGTGCCAGCAGTCCATGGGGTAGCGGGGGTCCTTACGAGCAGTACTTC. The chain uses TRBV28 and TRBJ2-7; 9 nucleotides align to TRBD2. The V segment lost 5 bases and the J segment 4 bases; nucleotides outside the gene matches: 12. This CDR3 comprises 16 residues. Germline V gene lookup returns CDR1 MDHEN and CDR2 SYDVKM. The complete variable domain, with remaining parts taken from reference TRBV28 and TRBJ2-7, reads DVKVTQSSRYLVKRTGEKVFLECVQDMDHENMFWYRQDPGLGLRLIYFSYDVKMKEKGDIPEGYSVSREKKERFSLILESASTNQTSMYLCASSPWGSGGPYEQYFGPGTRLTVT.

The V call is TRBV19, the J call TRBJ1-5, with D possibly matching TRBD1 (5 bases). V lost 7 bases and J 2 bases, leaving 12 bases between the germline ends. This CDR3 is built from 14 residues. In germline, CDR1 is LNHDA, CDR2 SQIVND (reference sequence). The CDR3 loop is CASNQGSGNQPQHF. DNA of the CDR3: TGTGCCAGTAACCAGGGTTCTGGCAATCAGCCCCAGCATTTT.

In this sample, this clone turned up a few times. V gene TRBV4-2 combines with J gene TRBJ2-2, with TRBD2 identical over 10 bases. The V segment lost 1 base and the J segment 4 bases; nucleotides outside the gene matches: 6. Germline V gene lookup returns CDR1 LGHNA and CDR2 YNFKEQ. The CDR3 has 17 residues. CDR3 bases: TGTGCCAGCAGCCAAGGGCTAGCGGGAGTAGGCACCGGGGAGCTGTTTTTT. Translated: CASSQGLAGVGTGELFF.

This rearrangement joins TRBV9 to TRBJ1-3, with D hard to call. This CDR3 contains 17 residues. Germline CDR1 SGDLS, CDR2 YYNGEE. Trimming removed 0 bases from V and 0 bases from J, with 13 bases in between. DNA of the CDR3: TGTGCCAGCAGCGTAGGAGGCAGAACCTTCTCTGGAAACACCATATATTTT. Translation: CASSVGGRTFSGNTIYF.

The chain joins TRBV10-3 to TRBJ1-6; tentative D call: TRBD1 (6 bases). Germline assignment: CDR1 ENHRY and CDR2 SYGVKD. V lost 0 bases and J 14 bases, leaving 11 bases between the germline ends. The CDR3 totals 13 residues. This CDR3 reads CAISESTGQTLHF. The CDR3, as DNA: TGTGCCATCAGTGAGTCCACGGGACAAACCCTCCACTTT.

V gene TRBV24-1 combines with J gene TRBJ2-2, with a tentative D call TRBD1 (5 bases). Deletions cut 9 bases from V and 6 bases from J, with 34 bases between. The CDR3 spans 20 residues. Per the germline V gene, CDR1 is KGHDR and CDR2 is SFDVKD. CDR3 coding DNA: TGTGCCACCTGGATGGATGGGCGCAGGGAAATCCCCGAATGGGCCGGGGAGCTGTTTTTT. This translates into CATWMDGRREIPEWAGELFF.

The chain carries TRBV2 and TRBJ2-2; D might be TRBD1 (6 bases). V was trimmed by 7 bases and J by 1 base, leaving 13 bases between them. The CDR3 is 15 amino acids. The germline V gene has CDR1 SNHLY and CDR2 FYNNEI. CDR3 coding DNA: TGTGCCAGCAAAACAGGGTCCGGGAACACCGGGGAGCTGTTTTTT. Its protein product is CASKTGSGNTGELFF.

The chain employs TRBV28 and TRBJ1-2; perhaps TRBD1 as D (6 bases). This CDR3 region has 14 residues. The germline gives CDR1 MDHEN, CDR2 SYDVKM. The ends were cut back, 5 bases at V and 5 bases at J, with 15 bases in the middle. The DNA of the CDR3 is TGTGCCAGCAGTCCCCCGGGGCAGGGGTATGGCTACACCTTC. It yields the protein CASSPPGQGYGYTF.

The V call is TRBV5-1, the J call TRBJ2-2, with a tentative D call TRBD2 (6 bases). Trimming cost V 3 bases and J 0 bases, with 12 bases left between them. CDR1 and CDR2 from the germline V gene are SGHRS and YFSETQ. The CDR3 covers 16 residues. The CDR3 DNA follows: TGCGCCAGCAGCTCCCTAGGGGACTCGAACACCGGGGAGCTGTTTTTT. Protein sequence: CASSSLGDSNTGELFF.

This rearrangement joins TRBV7-3 to TRBJ1-2; TRBD1 is a possible D gene (5 bases). CDR1 is SGHTA and CDR2 is FQGTGA in the germline V gene. The CDR3 has 15 amino acids. The V end was cut by 2 bases, the J end by 7 bases, with 17 bases between. The DNA for the CDR3 is TGTGCCAGCAGCTTAGAGGCCTCCCAGGGTGGTGGCTACACCTTC. It yields the protein CASSLEASQGGGYTF.

CDR3 amino acids: CASSGGLQETQYF. CDR3 sequence (DNA): TGCGCCAGCAGCGGGGGACTGCAAGAGACCCAGTACTTC. This rearrangement joins TRBV5-1 to TRBJ2-5; D may be TRBD2 (6 bases). There are 13 residues in the CDR3. Germline V gene data show CDR1 as SGHRS and CDR2 as YFSETQ. V was pared by 4 bases and J by 2 bases, with 9 bases between.

V gene TRBV28 combines with J gene TRBJ2-3; the match to TRBD2 covers 9 bases. The germline gives CDR1 MDHEN, CDR2 SYDVKM. The V and J ends lost 3 bases and 4 bases, in that order; junction bases with no gene match: 8. The CDR3 spans 16 residues. CDR3 protein: CASSFLIAGVADTQYF. For the CDR3, the DNA is TGTGCCAGCAGTTTTCTTATAGCGGGAGTCGCAGATACGCAGTATTTT.

This clone has more than one count but fewer than ten. V gene TRBV5-6 combines with J gene TRBJ2-3; the match to TRBD1 covers 10 bases. CDR1 is SGHDT and CDR2 is YYEEEE in the germline V gene. Losses at the gene ends were 4 bases for V and 5 bases for J; bases not matched to a gene: 4. The CDR3 runs to 14 residues. The CDR3 loop is CASSGTGEGDTQYF. As DNA, the CDR3 is TGTGCCAGCAGCGGGACAGGGGAAGGAGATACGCAGTATTTT.

The gene calls are TRBV24-1 and TRBJ1-5; no firm D call. CDR3 length equals 17 residues. Trimming removed 0 bases from V and 2 bases from J, with 13 bases in between. Germline V gene sequence: CDR1 KGHDR, CDR2 SFDVKD. In DNA form, the CDR3 reads TGTGCCACCAGTGATTTGGGATCGGGTCGTGGCAATCAGCCCCAGCATTTT. Translated: CATSDLGSGRGNQPQHF.

V gene TRBV29-1 combines with J gene TRBJ2-3; 10 bases align to TRBD2. From germline, CDR1 is SQVTM and CDR2 ANQGSEA. The CDR3 consists of 15 residues. V shed 8 bases and J 0 bases; nucleotides not matched to a gene: 8. The CDR3 sequence: CSTRTSGGSTDTQYF. CDR3 nucleotides: TGCAGCACCAGGACTAGCGGAGGAAGCACAGATACGCAGTATTTT.

This chain connects TRBV29-1 to TRBJ1-5; 9 bases line up with TRBD1. Germline trimming cut 7 bases from V and 5 bases from J; bases unmatched to any gene: 6. The V gene's germline CDR1 is SQVTM and CDR2 ANQGSEA. This CDR3 comprises 13 residues. The CDR3 DNA sequence: TGCAGCGCGGGACAGGGTAACGATCAGCCCCAGCATTTT. Its protein is CSAGQGNDQPQHF.

Notes on this clone: The junction differs from germline at one of its ends, possibly a read error. The chain links TRBV7-7 to TRBJ2-1, with 8 bases lining up with TRBD2. Germline-derived CDR1 and CDR2 are SSHAT and FNYEAQ (reference sequence). The CDR3 totals 15 residues. The CDR3 DNA follows: TGTGCTAGCAGCCCCGCAACGGGAGGGGTTGGAGAGCAGTTCTTC. It is translated as CASSPATGGVGEQFF.

This chain joins TRBV7-3 and TRBJ2-7, with 7 nucleotides matching TRBD2. The germline CDR1 and CDR2 sequences are SGHTA and FQGTGA. V lost 0 bases to trimming and J lost 2 bases; unmatched junction nucleotides: 4. This CDR3 comprises 15 residues. CDR3 coding DNA: TGTGCCAGCAGCTTAACCTCTAGCGGACCCTACGAGCAGTACTTC. Its protein product is CASSLTSSGPYEQYF. Full variable domain (remainder filled in from reference TRBV7-3 and TRBJ2-7): GAGVSQTPSNKVTEKGKYVELRCDPISGHTALYWYRQSLGQGPEFLIYFQGTGAADDSGLPNDRFFAVRPEGSVSTLKIQRTERGDSAVYLCASSLTSSGPYEQYFGPGTRLTVT.